The 3 T cell receptor beta chains below come from one sample, sequenced in a study of shared clonotypes between healthy human individuals. Libraries were prepared by immunoSEQ multiplex PCR; TCRdb keeps only in-frame clonotypes and omits some of them. This sample yields around 2.5 million clones, of which approximately 94% are seen a single time; more than 0.35% belongs to the top ten. Sequencing input: naive CD4+ T cells from PBMCs. Subset meaning: CD45RA+ positively selected. The receptors stem from a man in his late teens or twenties in good health. Some clones in this sample may be carry-over from other donors' samples.

This chain joins TRBV2 and TRBJ2-1; D unresolved. Trimming removed 3 bases from V and 7 bases from J, with 10 bases in between. CDR1 is SNHLY, CDR2 FYNNEI, per germline. The CDR3 runs 13 residues. CDR3 coding DNA: TGTGCCAGCAGTGACGGGTATTCAAATGAGCAGTTCTTC. Residues: CASSDGYSNEQFF.

The V and J genes are TRBV21-1 and TRBJ2-7; TRBD1, the table's D call, was not compared with the DNA. TRBV21-1 is flagged as a pseudogene. The CDR3 runs to 16 residues. The DNA of the CDR3 is TGTGCCAGCAGCAAAAATGGGCAGGGGGAAATCTGCGAGCAGTACTTC. It is translated as CASSKNGQGEICEQYF.

The chain couples TRBV10-3 to TRBJ2-1; D is perhaps TRBD1 (6 bases). The V end was cut by 10 bases, the J end by 0 bases, with 10 bases between. Per the germline V gene, CDR1 is ENHRY and CDR2 is SYGVKD. The CDR3 spans 13 residues. This chain's CDR3 is CATGASSYNEQFF. As DNA, the CDR3 is TGTGCCACAGGGGCTAGCTCCTACAATGAGCAGTTCTTC.